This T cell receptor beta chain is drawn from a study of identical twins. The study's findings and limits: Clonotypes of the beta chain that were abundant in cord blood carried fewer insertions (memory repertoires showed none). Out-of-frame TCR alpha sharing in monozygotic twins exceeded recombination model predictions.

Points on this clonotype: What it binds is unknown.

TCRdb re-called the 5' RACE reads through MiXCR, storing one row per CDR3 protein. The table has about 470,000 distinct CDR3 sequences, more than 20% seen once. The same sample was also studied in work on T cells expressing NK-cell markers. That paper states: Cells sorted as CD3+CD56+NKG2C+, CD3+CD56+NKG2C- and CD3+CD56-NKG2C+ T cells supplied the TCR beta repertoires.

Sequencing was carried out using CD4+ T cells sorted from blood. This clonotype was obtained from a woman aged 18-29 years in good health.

The CDR3: CASSFHQGKDEAFF. In DNA, the CDR3 is TGTGCCAGCAGCTTTCACCAGGGGAAGGATGAAGCTTTCTTT. The V and J genes are TRBV7-9 and TRBJ1-1; tentative D call: TRBD1 (6 bases). The V gene lost 3 bases and the J gene lost 7 bases, with 15 bases spanning the gap. Germline CDR1 is SEHNR and CDR2 is FQNEAQ (reference sequence). The CDR3 is 14 residues long. The complete variable domain, with remaining parts taken from reference TRBV7-9 and TRBJ1-1, reads DTGVSQNPRHKITKRGQNVTFRCDPISEHNRLYWYRQTLGQGPEFLTYFQNEAQLEKSRLLSDRFSAERPKGSFSTLEIQRTEQGDSAMYLCASSFHQGKDEAFFGQGTRLTVV.